These 7 T cell receptor beta chains share one sample of origin, sequenced in a study of response to subunit inactivated influenza vaccine. Each CDR3 protein gets one entry after TCRdb re-called the RT-PCR reads with MiXCR. The sample holds some 540,000 distinct CDR3 sequences; approximately 22% are singletons and the top ten take approximately 3%. These same data were also listed under a study on T cells expressing NK-cell markers. As reported in that work: As the method of synthesis, 5'RACE template switching with UMIs yielded TCR beta cDNA.

Sequencing was performed on CD4+ T cells sorted from PBMCs, taken 12 days after vaccination. The source is a man in his fifties or sixties who received an inactivated influenza vaccine.

This clonotype has ten or more counts. The chain has TRBV9 and TRBJ2-5, with D perhaps TRBD1 (5 bases). The CDR3 totals 14 residues. The germline CDR1 and CDR2 sequences are SGDLS and YYNGEE. Trimming shortened V by 0 bases and J by 3 bases, and 9 bases separated the two germline ends. The CDR3 sequence is CASSVGGREETQYF. The CDR3 DNA follows: TGTGCCAGCAGCGTAGGGGGCAGGGAAGAGACCCAGTACTTC. Looking up the rest from reference TRBV9 and TRBJ2-5 gives the full variable domain: DSGVTQTPKHLITATGQRVTLRCSPRSGDLSVYWYQQSLDQGLQFLIQYYNGEERAKGNILERFSAQQFPDLHSELNLSSLELGDSALYFCASSVGGREETQYFGPGTRLLVL.

CDR3 coding DNA: TGTGCCAGCAGCCCGGCCGGGACTAGGACAGATACGCAGTATTTT. The encoded protein is CASSPAGTRTDTQYF. The chain combines TRBV7-6 with TRBJ2-3; 8 positions match TRBD2. CDR1 is SGHVS, CDR2 FNYEAQ, per germline. The V and J ends lost 5 bases and 3 bases, in that order; junction bases with no gene match: 7. CDR3 length: 15 residues.

This clonotype has ten or more counts. This chain joins TRBV29-1 and TRBJ2-7, with 10 bases matching TRBD1. Germline CDR1 and CDR2: SQVTM and ANQGSEA. The CDR3 length is 13 residues. The V segment lost 6 bases and the J segment 4 bases; nucleotides outside the gene matches: 6. The CDR3 bases are TGCAGCGTGCTAGACAGGGGGCAATACGAGCAGTACTTC. Amino acid sequence: CSVLDRGQYEQYF.

This clonotype was detected once. The chain recombines TRBV7-2 with TRBJ1-2, with 8 bases aligning to TRBD1. Unmatched junction bases numbered 6, after V lost 1 base and J lost 2 bases. The CDR3 extends over 16 amino acids. Germline lookup yields CDR1 SGHTA and CDR2 FQGNSA. CDR3 DNA sequence: TGTGCCAGCAGCTTAGACGCCGGGACAGGAAACTATGGCTACACCTTC. Encoded protein: CASSLDAGTGNYGYTF. Full variable domain (outside the CDR3, taken from reference TRBV7-2 and TRBJ1-2): GAGVSQSPSNKVTEKGKDVELRCDPISGHTALYWYRQSLGQGLEFLIYFQGNSAPDKSGLPSDRFSAERTGGSVSTLTIQRTQQEDSAVYLCASSLDAGTGNYGYTFGSGTRLTVV.

The V and J genes are TRBV27 and TRBJ2-7; the D call may be TRBD1 or TRBD2 (5 bases each). Between the trimmed V and J ends, which lost 7 bases and 5 bases, there was a span of 18 bases. Germline V CDR1 and CDR2: MNHEY, SMNVEV (reference sequence). The CDR3 runs to 14 residues. DNA for the CDR3: TGTGCCAGCAAACCATTCCGCAGGGAGCACGAGCAGTACTTC. As protein: CASKPFRREHEQYF.

The chain employs TRBV25-1 and TRBJ2-2; unclear D gene. Per the germline V gene, CDR1 is MGHDK and CDR2 is SYGVNS. This CDR3 has 18 amino acids. Trimming shortened V by 1 base and J by 6 bases, and 21 bases separated the two germline ends. The CDR3 coding sequence is TGTGCCAGCAGTGAATGGGTCCGCGCTCCCACCACGGCCGGGGAGCTGTTTTTT. It translates to CASSEWVRAPTTAGELFF.

The chain links TRBV4-2 to TRBJ1-5; D remains unclear. The germline CDR1 and CDR2 sequences are LGHNA and YNFKEQ. The germline V and J ends were trimmed by 8 bases and 0 bases, with 14 bases remaining between them. The CDR3 extends over 15 amino acids. The chain's CDR3 is CASGPAGYSNQPQHF. Here the CDR3 DNA reads TGTGCCAGCGGACCCGCGGGGTATAGCAATCAGCCCCAGCATTTT.